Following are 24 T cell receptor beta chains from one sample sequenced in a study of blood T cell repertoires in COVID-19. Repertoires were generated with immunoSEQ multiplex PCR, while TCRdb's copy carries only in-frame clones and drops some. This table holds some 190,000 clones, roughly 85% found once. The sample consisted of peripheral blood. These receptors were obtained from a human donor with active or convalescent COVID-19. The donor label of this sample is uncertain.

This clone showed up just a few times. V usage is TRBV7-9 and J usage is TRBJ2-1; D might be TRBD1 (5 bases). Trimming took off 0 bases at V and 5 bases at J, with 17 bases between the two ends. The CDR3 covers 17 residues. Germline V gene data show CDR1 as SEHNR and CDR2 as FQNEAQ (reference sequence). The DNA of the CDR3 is TGTGCCAGCAGCTTAGCCCCTGACAGTAGGCTAAACAATGAGCAGTTCTTC. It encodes CASSLAPDSRLNNEQFF.

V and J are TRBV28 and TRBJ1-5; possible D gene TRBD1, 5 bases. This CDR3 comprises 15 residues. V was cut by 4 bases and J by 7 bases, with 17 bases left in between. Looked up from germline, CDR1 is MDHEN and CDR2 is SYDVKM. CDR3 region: CASSSPAGNGQPQHF. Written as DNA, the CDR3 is TGTGCCAGCAGTTCACCGGCAGGGAATGGGCAGCCCCAGCATTTT.

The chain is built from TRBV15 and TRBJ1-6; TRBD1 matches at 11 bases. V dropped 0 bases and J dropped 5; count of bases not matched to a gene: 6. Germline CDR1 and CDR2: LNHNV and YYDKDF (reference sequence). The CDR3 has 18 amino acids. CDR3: CATSRDGTGGTNNSPLHF. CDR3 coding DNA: TGTGCCACCAGCAGAGATGGGACAGGGGGTACAAATAATTCACCCCTCCACTTT.

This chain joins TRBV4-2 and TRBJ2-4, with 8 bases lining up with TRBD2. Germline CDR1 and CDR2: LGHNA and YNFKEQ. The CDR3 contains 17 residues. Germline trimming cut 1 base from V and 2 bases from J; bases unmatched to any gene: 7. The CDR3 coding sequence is TGTGCCAGCAGCCAAGTTAGCGGGAAAGCAACCAAAAACATTCAGTACTTC. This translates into CASSQVSGKATKNIQYF.

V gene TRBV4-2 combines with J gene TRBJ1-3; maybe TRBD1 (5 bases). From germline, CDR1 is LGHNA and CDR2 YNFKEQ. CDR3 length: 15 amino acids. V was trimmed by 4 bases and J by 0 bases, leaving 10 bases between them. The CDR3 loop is CASSPGGTSGNTIYF. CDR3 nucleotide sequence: TGTGCCAGCAGCCCCGGCGGGACCTCTGGAAACACCATATATTTT.

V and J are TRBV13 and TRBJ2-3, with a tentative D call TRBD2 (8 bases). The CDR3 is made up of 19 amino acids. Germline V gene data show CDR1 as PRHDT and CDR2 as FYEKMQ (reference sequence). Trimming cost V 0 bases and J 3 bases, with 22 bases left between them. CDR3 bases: TGTGCCAGCAGCTTAGGAGGTTGGGACAGCAGACTAGCGACAGATACGCAGTATTTT. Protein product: CASSLGGWDSRLATDTQYF. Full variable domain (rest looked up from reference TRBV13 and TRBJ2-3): AAGVIQSPRHLIKEKRETATLKCYPIPRHDTVYWYQQGPGQDPQFLISFYEKMQSDKGSIPDRFSAQQFSDYHSELNMSSLELGDSALYFCASSLGGWDSRLATDTQYFGPGTRLTVL.

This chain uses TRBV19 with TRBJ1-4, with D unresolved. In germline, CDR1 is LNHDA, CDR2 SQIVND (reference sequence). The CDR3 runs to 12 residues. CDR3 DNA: TGTGCGTCCGGGAGAGGGAACGAAAAACTGTTTTTT. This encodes CASGRGNEKLFF.

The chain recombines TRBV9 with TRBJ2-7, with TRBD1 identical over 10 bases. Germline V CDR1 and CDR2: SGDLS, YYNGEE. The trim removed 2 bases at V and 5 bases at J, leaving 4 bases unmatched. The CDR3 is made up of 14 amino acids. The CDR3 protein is CASSVTGGGNEQYF. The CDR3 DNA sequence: TGTGCCAGCAGCGTGACAGGGGGCGGAAACGAGCAGTACTTC.

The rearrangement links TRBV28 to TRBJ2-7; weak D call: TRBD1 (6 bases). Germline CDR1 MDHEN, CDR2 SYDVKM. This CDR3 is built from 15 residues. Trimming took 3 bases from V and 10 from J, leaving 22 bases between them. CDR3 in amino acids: CASSLRGSAPAGQYF. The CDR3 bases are TGTGCCAGCAGTTTGAGGGGGTCCGCTCCTGCCGGACAGTACTTC.

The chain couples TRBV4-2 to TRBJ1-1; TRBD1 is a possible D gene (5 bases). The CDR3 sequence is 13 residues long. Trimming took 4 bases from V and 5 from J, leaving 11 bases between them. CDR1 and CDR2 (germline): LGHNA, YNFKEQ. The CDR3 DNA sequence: TGTGCCAGCAGCCTCGGGGAGGGGACTGAAGCTTTCTTT. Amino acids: CASSLGEGTEAFF.

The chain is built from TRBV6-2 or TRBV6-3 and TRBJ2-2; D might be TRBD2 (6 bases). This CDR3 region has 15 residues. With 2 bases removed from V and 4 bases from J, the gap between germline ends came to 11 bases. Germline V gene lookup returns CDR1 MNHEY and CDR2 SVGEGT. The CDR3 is CASSYTSSSTGELFF. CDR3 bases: TGTGCCAGCAGTTACACTAGCAGCAGCACCGGGGAGCTGTTTTTT.

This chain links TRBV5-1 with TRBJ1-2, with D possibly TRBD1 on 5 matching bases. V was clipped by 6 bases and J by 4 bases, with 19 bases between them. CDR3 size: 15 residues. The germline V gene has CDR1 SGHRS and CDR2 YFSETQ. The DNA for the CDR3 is TGCGCCAGCACCCTGTTGGGGGGGACGAGCTATGGCTACACCTTC. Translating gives CASTLLGGTSYGYTF.

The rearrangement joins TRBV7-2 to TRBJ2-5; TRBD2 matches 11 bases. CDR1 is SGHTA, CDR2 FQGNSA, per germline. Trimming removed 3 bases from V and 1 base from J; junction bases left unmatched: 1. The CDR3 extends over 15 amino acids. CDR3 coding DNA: TGTGCCAGCAGCTTCACTAGCGGGGGCCAAGAGACCCAGTACTTC. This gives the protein CASSFTSGGQETQYF.

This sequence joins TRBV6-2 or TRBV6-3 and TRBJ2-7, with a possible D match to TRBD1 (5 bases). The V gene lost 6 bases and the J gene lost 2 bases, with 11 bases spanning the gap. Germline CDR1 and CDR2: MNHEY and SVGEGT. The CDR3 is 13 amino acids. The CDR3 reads CASSKGQTYEQYF. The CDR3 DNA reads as TGTGCCAGCAGCAAAGGACAAACCTACGAGCAGTACTTC.

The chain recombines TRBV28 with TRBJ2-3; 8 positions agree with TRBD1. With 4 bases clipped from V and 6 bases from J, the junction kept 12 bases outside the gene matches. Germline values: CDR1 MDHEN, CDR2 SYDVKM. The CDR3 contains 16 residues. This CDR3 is CASSSPGGRILDTQYF. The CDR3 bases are TGTGCCAGCAGTTCCCCAGGGGGCCGGATATTGGATACGCAGTATTTT.

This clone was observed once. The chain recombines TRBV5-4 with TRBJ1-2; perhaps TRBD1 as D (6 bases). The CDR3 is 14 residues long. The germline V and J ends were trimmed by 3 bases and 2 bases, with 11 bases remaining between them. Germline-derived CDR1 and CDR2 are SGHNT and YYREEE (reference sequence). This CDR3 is CASSSYRENYGYTF. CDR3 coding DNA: TGTGCCAGCAGCTCCTACAGGGAGAACTATGGCTACACCTTC.

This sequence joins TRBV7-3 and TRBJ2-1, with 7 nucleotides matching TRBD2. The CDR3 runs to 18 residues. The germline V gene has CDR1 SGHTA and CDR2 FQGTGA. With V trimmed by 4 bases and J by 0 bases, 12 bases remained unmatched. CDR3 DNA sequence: TGTGCCAGCAGCTCCCCCCCAGCGGGACGGAGCTCCTACAATGAGCAGTTCTTC. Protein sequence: CASSSPPAGRSSYNEQFF.

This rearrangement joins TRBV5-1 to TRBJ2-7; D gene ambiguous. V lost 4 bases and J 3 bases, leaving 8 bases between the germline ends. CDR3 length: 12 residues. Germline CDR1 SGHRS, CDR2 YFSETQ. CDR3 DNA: TGCGCCAGCAGCCGTGACAACTACGAGCAGTACTTC. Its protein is CASSRDNYEQYF.

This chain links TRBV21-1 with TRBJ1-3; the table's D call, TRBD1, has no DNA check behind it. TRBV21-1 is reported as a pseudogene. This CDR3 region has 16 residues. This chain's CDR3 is CASSKRTGWTGNTIYF. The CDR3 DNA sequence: TGTGCCAGCAGCAAACGGACAGGGTGGACTGGAAACACCATATATTTT.

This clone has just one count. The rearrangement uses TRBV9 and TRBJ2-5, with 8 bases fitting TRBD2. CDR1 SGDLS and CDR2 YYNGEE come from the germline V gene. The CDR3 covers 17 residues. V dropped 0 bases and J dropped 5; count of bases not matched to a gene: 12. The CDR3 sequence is CASSVGLTGSGDETQYF. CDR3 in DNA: TGTGCCAGCAGCGTAGGGCTCACCGGTAGCGGGGACGAGACCCAGTACTTC.

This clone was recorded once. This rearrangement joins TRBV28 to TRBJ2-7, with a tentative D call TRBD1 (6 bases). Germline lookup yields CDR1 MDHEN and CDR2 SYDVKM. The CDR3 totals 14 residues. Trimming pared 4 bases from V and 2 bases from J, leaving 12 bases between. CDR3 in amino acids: CASSSPGHPYEQYF. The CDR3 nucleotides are TGTGCCAGCAGTTCCCCGGGACATCCCTACGAGCAGTACTTC.

The CDR3 spells CASSHPTHRGNNEQFF. The CDR3 DNA reads as TGTGCCAGCAGTCACCCAACACACAGGGGCAACAATGAGCAGTTCTTC. The rearrangement uses TRBV7-9 and TRBJ2-1, with 7 bases aligning to TRBD1. Losses at the gene ends were 6 bases for V and 5 bases for J; bases not matched to a gene: 13. Per germline, CDR1 SEHNR and CDR2 FQNEAQ (reference sequence). The CDR3 extends over 16 amino acids.

The DNA for the CDR3 is TGCGCCAGCAGCCCGGACAGCTCCTATAATTCACCCCTCCACTTT. It translates to CASSPDSSYNSPLHF. The chain couples TRBV5-1 to TRBJ1-6, with D possibly being TRBD1 (6 bases). CDR1 is SGHRS and CDR2 is YFSETQ in the germline V gene. With 4 bases removed from V and 0 bases from J, the gap between germline ends came to 8 bases. This CDR3 has 15 amino acids.

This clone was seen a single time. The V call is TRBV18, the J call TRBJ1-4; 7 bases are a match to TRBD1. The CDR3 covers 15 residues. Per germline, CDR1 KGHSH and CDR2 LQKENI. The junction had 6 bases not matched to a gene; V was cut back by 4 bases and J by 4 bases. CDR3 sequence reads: CASSLSDRFNEKLFF. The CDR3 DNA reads TGTGCCAGCTCACTCTCGGACAGGTTTAATGAAAAACTGTTTTTT.